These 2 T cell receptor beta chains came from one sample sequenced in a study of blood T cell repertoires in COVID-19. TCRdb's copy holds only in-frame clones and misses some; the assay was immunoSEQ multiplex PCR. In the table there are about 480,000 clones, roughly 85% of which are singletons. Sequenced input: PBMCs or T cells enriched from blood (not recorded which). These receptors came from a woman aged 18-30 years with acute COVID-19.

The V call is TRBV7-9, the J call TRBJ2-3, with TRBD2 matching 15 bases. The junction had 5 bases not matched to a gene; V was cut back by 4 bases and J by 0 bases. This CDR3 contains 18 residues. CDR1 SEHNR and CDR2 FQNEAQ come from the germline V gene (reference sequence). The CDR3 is CASSSGLAGGLSTDTQYF. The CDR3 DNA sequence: TGTGCCAGCAGCTCAGGACTAGCGGGGGGGCTCAGCACAGATACGCAGTATTTT.

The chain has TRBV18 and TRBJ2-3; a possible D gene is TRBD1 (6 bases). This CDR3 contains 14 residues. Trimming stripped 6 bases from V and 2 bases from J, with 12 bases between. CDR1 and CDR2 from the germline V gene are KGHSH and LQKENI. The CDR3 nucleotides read TGTGCCAGCTCGCCCGGACAGCACACAGATACGCAGTATTTT. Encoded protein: CASSPGQHTDTQYF.